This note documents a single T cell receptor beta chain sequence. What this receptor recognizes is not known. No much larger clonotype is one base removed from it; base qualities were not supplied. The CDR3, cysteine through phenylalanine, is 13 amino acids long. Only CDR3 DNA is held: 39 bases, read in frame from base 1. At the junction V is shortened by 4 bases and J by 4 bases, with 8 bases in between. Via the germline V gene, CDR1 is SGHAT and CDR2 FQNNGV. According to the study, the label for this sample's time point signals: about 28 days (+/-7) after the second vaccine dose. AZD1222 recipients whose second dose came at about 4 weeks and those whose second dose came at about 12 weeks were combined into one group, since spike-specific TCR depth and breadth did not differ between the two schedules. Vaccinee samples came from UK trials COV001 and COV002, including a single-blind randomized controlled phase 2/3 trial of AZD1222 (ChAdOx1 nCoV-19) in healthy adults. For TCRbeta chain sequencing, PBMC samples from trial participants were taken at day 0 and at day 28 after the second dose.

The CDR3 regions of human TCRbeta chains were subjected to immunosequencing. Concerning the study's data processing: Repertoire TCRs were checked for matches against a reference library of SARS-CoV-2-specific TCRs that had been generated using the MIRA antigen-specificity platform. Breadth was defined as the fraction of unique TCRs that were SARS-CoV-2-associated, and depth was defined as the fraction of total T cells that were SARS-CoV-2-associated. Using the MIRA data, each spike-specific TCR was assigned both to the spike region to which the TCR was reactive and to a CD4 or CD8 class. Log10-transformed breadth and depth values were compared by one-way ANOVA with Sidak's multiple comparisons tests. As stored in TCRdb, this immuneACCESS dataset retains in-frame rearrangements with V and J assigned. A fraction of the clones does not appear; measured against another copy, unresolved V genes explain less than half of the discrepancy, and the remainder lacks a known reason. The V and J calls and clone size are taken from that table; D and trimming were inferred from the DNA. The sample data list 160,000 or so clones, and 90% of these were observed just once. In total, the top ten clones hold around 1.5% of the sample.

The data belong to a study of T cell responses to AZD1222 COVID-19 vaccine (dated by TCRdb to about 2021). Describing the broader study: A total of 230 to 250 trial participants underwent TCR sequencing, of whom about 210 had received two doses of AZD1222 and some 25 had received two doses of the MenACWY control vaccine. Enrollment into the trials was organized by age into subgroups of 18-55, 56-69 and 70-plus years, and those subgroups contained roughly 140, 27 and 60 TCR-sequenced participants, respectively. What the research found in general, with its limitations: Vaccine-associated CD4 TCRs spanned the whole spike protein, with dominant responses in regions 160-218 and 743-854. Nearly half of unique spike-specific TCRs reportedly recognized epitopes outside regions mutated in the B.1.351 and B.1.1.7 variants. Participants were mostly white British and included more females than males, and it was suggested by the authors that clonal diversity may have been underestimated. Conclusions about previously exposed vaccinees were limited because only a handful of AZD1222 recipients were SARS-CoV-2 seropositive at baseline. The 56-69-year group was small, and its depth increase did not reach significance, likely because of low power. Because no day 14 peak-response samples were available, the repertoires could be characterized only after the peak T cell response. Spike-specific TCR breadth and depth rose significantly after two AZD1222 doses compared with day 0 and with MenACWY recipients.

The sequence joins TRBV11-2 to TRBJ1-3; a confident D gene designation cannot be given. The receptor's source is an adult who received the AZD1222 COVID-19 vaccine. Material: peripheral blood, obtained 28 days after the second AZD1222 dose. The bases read TGTGCCAGCAGCTCACCTATCGGAAACACCATATATTTT. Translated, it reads CASSSPIGNTIYF.